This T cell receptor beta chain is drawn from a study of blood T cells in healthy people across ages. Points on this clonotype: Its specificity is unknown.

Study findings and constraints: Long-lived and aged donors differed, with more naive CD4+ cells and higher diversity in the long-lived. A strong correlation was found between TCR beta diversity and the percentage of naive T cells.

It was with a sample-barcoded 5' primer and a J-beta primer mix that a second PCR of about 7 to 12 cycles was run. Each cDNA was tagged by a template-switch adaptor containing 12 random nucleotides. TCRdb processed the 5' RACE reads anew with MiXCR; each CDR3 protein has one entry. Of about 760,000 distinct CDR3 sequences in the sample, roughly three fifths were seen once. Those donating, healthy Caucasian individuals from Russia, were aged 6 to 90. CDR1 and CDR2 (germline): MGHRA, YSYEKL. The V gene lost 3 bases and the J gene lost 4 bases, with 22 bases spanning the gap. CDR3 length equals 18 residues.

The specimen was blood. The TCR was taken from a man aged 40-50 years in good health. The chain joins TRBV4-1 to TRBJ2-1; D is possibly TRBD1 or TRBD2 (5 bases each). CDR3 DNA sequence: TGCGCCAGCAGCCATCCTAAAAGGGACCAAATAGGTTACAATGAGCAGTTCTTC. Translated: CASSHPKRDQIGYNEQFF.